One TCR beta chain is described in this entry. This clonotype came up a few times. Its antigen is still unknown. Per-nucleotide qualities are absent, and no much larger clonotype sits a single base away. The roughly 39 donors, aged about 6 to 95 years, were systemically healthy Caucasian individuals from Russia. Each donor gave about 11 milliliters of peripheral blood, drawn into EDTA-treated Vacutainer tubes. Ficoll-Paque density-gradient centrifugation was used to isolate PBMCs, with at least 6 million obtained per sample. Trizol reagent was used to extract total RNA from the PBMCs, yielding at least 5 micrograms per sample. Naive CD45RAhigh/CD27high T cell percentages were measured by flow cytometry on a PBMC aliquot from every donor. The source of the sample is a study of blood T cells in healthy people across ages (dated by TCRdb to the mid-2010s). For context, the study as a whole: In model experiments, template switching captured about one uniquely barcoded TCR beta cDNA molecule for every two T cells. To track age-related changes in TCR beta repertoire diversity, the study relied on deep sequencing normalized with unique cDNA molecular identifiers. To avoid experimental bias, donors of different ages were randomly spread across the sequencing lanes. The study analyzed two additional independent replicas of 1 million unique cDNA reads from the same blood draw for two donors, one aged 18 to 30 and one aged 80 or older. Four age groups were formed from the donors: young (average approximately 16 years), middle-aged (roughly 38), aged (about 68) and long-lived (less than 85).

Libraries were constructed by 5' RACE. Reads for this sample came from an Illumina HiSeq 2500. A second 7 to 11 cycle PCR used a sample-barcoded 5' primer and a J-beta primer mix. A template-switch 5' adaptor carrying 12 random nucleotides introduced a unique molecular identifier onto each TCR beta cDNA molecule. At least 2.5 million CDR3-containing paired-end reads were obtained from each sample. All of the RNA was converted into first-strand cDNA using the Mint cDNA synthesis kit, with a TRBC-specific oligonucleotide serving as the primer. All cDNA was treated with uracil-DNA glycosylase and then went through a first 18-cycle PCR with the universal primers M1SS and BC2_uni_R. On the study's bioinformatics: For normalization, 1 million high-quality reads, each with a distinct molecular identifier, were randomly selected from each sample. Instead of being binned into consensus sequences, reads with shared molecular identifiers were discarded. MiTCR, set to a Q25 quality threshold and the strictest error-elimination algorithm, was used for CDR3 identification, clonotype clustering and error correction. A nonparametric unseen species model with Euler transformation was used to estimate a lower bound on total TCR beta diversity. Using fastp at Q25 and MiXCR, TCRdb reprocessed the public reads and kept productive beta chains. Identical CDR3 proteins give one entry, which carries the most common genes and DNA. The V and J calls were determined by TCRdb, not by the authors. For this sample the table gives 1.5 million to 2 million distinct CDR3 sequences, of which roughly 32% were detected only once. The top ten clonotypes cover roughly 10% of the sample.

CDR1 and CDR2, per the germline V gene, are SGHRS and YFSETQ. Measured from the cysteine to the phenylalanine, the CDR3 is 16 residues long. The CDR3 DNA has 48 bases and is translated from base 1. Trimmed from V: 5 bases; trimmed from J: 0 bases; junction bases lacking a gene match: 6. General conclusions and limits of the study: As age increased, observed TCR beta diversity per million T cells dropped in a roughly linear way, and a significant reduction was already evident by age about 36. Because donor CMV infection status was unknown, age-related changes in expanded clonotypes were potentially confounded. Compared with the aged group, more naive CD4+ T cells, fewer expanded clones and increased TCR diversity were shown by the long-lived group, suggesting age selection. Conclusive comparison of naive and antigen-experienced compartments was prevented by the profiling of bulk unsorted PBMCs. Estimates of total diversity based on one million sequenced T cells were considered lower bounds and underestimates. Observed TCR beta diversity correlated strongly with the percentage of naive T cells measured by flow cytometry.

The TCR was taken from a woman in her thirties in good health. This receptor chain uses TRBV5-1 and TRBJ2-4, and 9 bases in between align with TRBD2. The source material was blood. The CDR3 reads as follows: CASSMTSGSAKNIQYF. The DNA reads as follows: TGCGCCAGCAGTATGACTAGCGGCTCAGCCAAAAACATTCAGTACTTC.